The 12 T cell receptor beta chains below all came from one sample that was sequenced in a study of T cells in Graves' hyperthyroidism and ophthalmopathy. Amplification of TCR beta CDR3 regions used RNA as the template. With the HTBI primer set, the TCR CDR3 went through a first round of RT-PCR. TCRdb itself ran the multiplex PCR reads through MiXCR, one entry per CDR3 protein. The sample contains fewer than 550,000 distinct CDR3 sequences, less than 20% of which appear only once. Material: blood. Source of these receptors: a woman between 18 and 29 years old with Graves' hyperthyroidism.

This clonotype was recorded many times. The chain links TRBV20-1 to TRBJ2-1, with 12 bases identical to TRBD2. V was clipped by 0 bases and J by 2 bases; unmatched bases: 5. In germline, CDR1 is DFQATT, CDR2 SNEGSKA (reference sequence). This CDR3 contains 17 residues. The CDR3 coding sequence is TGCAGTGCTAGAGATCCCCTAGCGGGGGGGACCTACAATGAGCAGTTCTTC. Amino acids: CSARDPLAGGTYNEQFF.

In its sample, this clonotype was seen many times. This chain connects TRBV20-1 to TRBJ2-3; D uncertain. This CDR3 spans 12 amino acids. Germline CDR1 is DFQATT and CDR2 is SNEGSKA (reference sequence). The V end was cut by 4 bases, the J end by 1 base, with 6 bases between. In DNA, the CDR3 is TGCAGTGCTAACGTGGGCACAGATACGCAGTATTTT. As protein: CSANVGTDTQYF.

V is TRBV5-6 and J is TRBJ1-1, with a possible D match to TRBD1 (6 bases). Germline V gives CDR1 SGHDT, CDR2 YYEEEE. Trimming removed 0 bases from V and 2 bases from J, with 17 bases in between. CDR3 size: 17 residues. The CDR3 DNA reads TGTGCCAGCAGCTTGGTAGACAGCTGGGGGGCCAACACTGAAGCTTTCTTT. Protein: CASSLVDSWGANTEAFF.

The CDR3 protein is CASSQGVAGGRKTQYF. The CDR3 coding sequence is TGTGCCAGCAGCCAGGGGGTAGCGGGAGGGAGAAAGACCCAGTACTTC. The V and J genes are TRBV7-3 and TRBJ2-5; TRBD2 agrees at 11 bases. This CDR3 has 16 amino acids. J gave up 6 bases and V 5 bases, and 11 bases lay outside the gene matches. Germline V CDR1 and CDR2: SGHTA, FQGTGA.

This clonotype appeared many times. This chain uses TRBV20-1 with TRBJ1-2; TRBD1 is a possible D gene (5 bases). Trimming shortened V by 3 bases and J by 2 bases, and 10 bases separated the two germline ends. This CDR3 region has 13 residues. Germline CDR1 reads DFQATT; CDR2 reads SNEGSKA (reference sequence). In DNA form, the CDR3 reads TGCAGTGCTAGGGGTTCAGGGAACTATGGCTACACCTTC. This encodes CSARGSGNYGYTF.

This clonotype was seen a handful of times. One end of the junction is discordant with germline, which a read error may explain. V is TRBV4-1 and J is TRBJ2-3, with TRBD2 matching 9 bases. The germline V gene encodes CDR1 MGHRA and CDR2 YSYEKL. The CDR3 is 19 amino acids. The CDR3 reads CASSQDLVGEGLAGDTQYF. The CDR3 nucleotides are TGTGCCAGCAGCCAAGATTTGGTTGGTGAAGGGCTAGCGGGGGATACGCAGTATTTT.

This clonotype occurred once. CDR3 sequence (DNA): TGTGCCAGCAGGGGATCGGGACGGGAGACCCAGTACTTC. Its protein product is CASRGSGRETQYF. This chain joins TRBV28 and TRBJ2-5, with D perhaps matching TRBD1 or TRBD2 (5 bases each). V lost 6 bases and J 5 bases, leaving 13 bases between the germline ends. This CDR3 is 13 amino acids long. The germline gives CDR1 MDHEN, CDR2 SYDVKM. Based on the CDR3 plus reference TRBV28 and TRBJ2-5, the full variable domain is DVKVTQSSRYLVKRTGEKVFLECVQDMDHENMFWYRQDPGLGLRLIYFSYDVKMKEKGDIPEGYSVSREKKERFSLILESASTNQTSMYLCASRGSGRETQYFGPGTRLLVL.

This clonotype was observed at least ten times. The chain recombines TRBV5-6 with TRBJ2-7; TRBD1 might be the D (6 bases). V was pared by 4 bases and J by 9 bases, with 17 bases between. CDR3 size: 13 residues. Germline-derived CDR1 and CDR2 are SGHDT and YYEEEE. The DNA of the CDR3 is TGTGCCAGCAGCCGAGACGAACAGGGTGGGCAGTACTTC. This codes for CASSRDEQGGQYF.

This clonotype has at least ten counts. This rearrangement joins TRBV29-1 to TRBJ2-2; 9 bases agree with TRBD2. V was pared by 4 bases and J by 1 base, with 1 base of the junction left unmatched. From germline, CDR1 is SQVTM and CDR2 ANQGSEA. The CDR3 contains 14 residues. CDR3 sequence: CSVGLAENTGELFF. CDR3 bases: TGCAGCGTTGGACTAGCGGAGAACACCGGGGAGCTGTTTTTT.

For this clonotype: Compared with germline, one end of the junction differs, possibly owing to a read error. The chain uses TRBV6-1 and TRBJ2-1, with 10 positions matching TRBD1. CDR1 MNHNS and CDR2 SASEGT come from the germline V gene. CDR3 length equals 14 residues. The CDR3 DNA reads TGTGCCAGCAGGGAAGACAGGGGGCCCAATGAGCAGTTCTTC. Protein: CASREDRGPNEQFF.

This clonotype was detected a few times. The chain employs TRBV9 and TRBJ2-7, with 9 bases lining up with TRBD1. Germline assignment: CDR1 SGDLS and CDR2 YYNGEE. The CDR3 is 16 amino acids. V lost 3 bases, J lost 0 bases, and 7 bases stayed unmatched. The CDR3 nucleotides are TGTGCCAGCAGCGCGACAGGGGGTTGGGGCTCCTACGAGCAGTACTTC. Protein product: CASSATGGWGSYEQYF.

The V and J genes are TRBV6-6 and TRBJ2-7, with TRBD1 as a possible D gene (6 bases). The CDR3 consists of 16 residues. The V end lost 0 bases, the J end lost 0 bases, and 12 bases lay between the germline ends. The germline V gene encodes CDR1 MNHNY and CDR2 SVGAGI (reference sequence). CDR3 sequence reads: CASSYSQGLSSYEQYF. For the CDR3, the DNA is TGTGCCAGCAGTTACTCCCAGGGGTTATCCTCCTACGAGCAGTACTTC.